This record looks at one T cell receptor (beta chain) sequence and its context. The V end lost 1 base, the J end lost 4 bases, and 13 bases lay between the germline ends. Germline CDR1 is SGHVS and CDR2 is FQNEAQ. The CDR3 sequence is 15 residues long. This sample is drawn from a study of blood T cell repertoires in COVID-19. Study summary: Donors in the United States, Italy and Spain gave samples during acute or convalescent COVID-19.

TCRdb's copy holds only in-frame clones and misses some; the assay was immunoSEQ multiplex PCR. Here the sample spans about 300,000 clones, about nine tenths being singletons. This receptor was obtained from a woman aged 30 to 39 with COVID-19, enrolled during active disease. The chain carries TRBV7-8 and TRBJ1-1, with D uncertain. Sequences were obtained from peripheral blood. CDR3 sequence reads: CASSLEITVGTEAFF. CDR3 bases: TGTGCCAGCAGCTTAGAAATAACAGTAGGCACTGAAGCTTTCTTT.